A single sample gave rise to the 23 T cell receptor beta chains below, sequenced in a study of cytomegalovirus exposure and HLA in healthy donors (dated by TCRdb to 2017 to 2019). The library was produced with the immunoSEQ multiplex PCR assay. What TCRdb holds here is the immuneACCESS table cut down to in-frame rearrangements. Part of the clones is not present; checked against another copy, under half of the missing clones reflect an unresolved V gene, and the others are unexplained. The sample contains 150,000 to 200,000 clones, around 88% of them found a single time. Around 1.6% of the sample lies in the top ten. The sequenced sample consisted of PBMCs. The receptors were gathered from a woman in her late teens or twenties in good health and CMV-seronegative.

The J gene is TRBJ1-5, the V gene TRBV5-1; TRBD1 agrees at 10 bases. Per germline, CDR1 SGHRS and CDR2 YFSETQ. V shed 1 base and J 7 bases; nucleotides not matched to a gene: 8. The CDR3 contains 16 residues. The DNA for the CDR3 is TGCGCCAGCAGCTTGTACCCTGCGACAGGGGGCCAGCCCCAGCATTTT. It translates to CASSLYPATGGQPQHF.

The chain has TRBV5-1 and TRBJ2-5; D not resolved. The CDR3 is made up of 12 amino acids. The V and J ends lost 2 bases and 2 bases respectively, with 4 bases between them. The germline CDR1 and CDR2 sequences are SGHRS and YFSETQ. The CDR3 loop reads CASSFQQETQYF. The CDR3 DNA sequence: TGCGCCAGCAGCTTCCAGCAAGAGACCCAGTACTTC.

V is TRBV6-6 and J is TRBJ2-7, with 7 bases aligning to TRBD1. Germline V CDR1 and CDR2: MNHNY, SVGAGI (reference sequence). V dropped 7 bases and J dropped 2; count of bases not matched to a gene: 11. The CDR3 is 15 residues long. Here the CDR3 DNA reads TGTGCCAGCAAAAAAGGGGGCCTAGGGGCCTACGAGCAGTACTTC. This translates into CASKKGGLGAYEQYF.

This chain connects TRBV7-9 to TRBJ2-1, with a tentative D call TRBD2 (6 bases). Trimming took 5 bases from V and 0 from J, leaving 11 bases between them. CDR1 and CDR2 from the germline V gene are SEHNR and FQNEAQ (reference sequence). CDR3 length equals 15 residues. The CDR3 coding sequence is TGTGCCAGCAGCCCACTGGGGGGCTCCTACAATGAGCAGTTCTTC. It translates to CASSPLGGSYNEQFF.

The gene calls are TRBV4-1 and TRBJ1-1, with D maybe TRBD1 (5 bases). The V gene's germline CDR1 is MGHRA and CDR2 YSYEKL. V was trimmed by 1 base and J by 8 bases, leaving 8 bases between them. This CDR3 contains 12 residues. CDR3 sequence (DNA): TGCGCCAGCAGCCAAGCTGGGGCAGAAGCTTTCTTT. This gives the protein CASSQAGAEAFF.

V usage is TRBV30 and J usage is TRBJ1-6; no clear D gene. Deletions cut 2 bases from V and 9 bases from J, with 8 bases between. This CDR3 is built from 12 residues. The germline gives CDR1 GTSNPN, CDR2 SVGIG (reference sequence). CDR3 DNA sequence: TGTGCCTGGAGTCCAGGTGGTTCACCCCTCCACTTT. Its protein is CAWSPGGSPLHF.

V and J are TRBV5-1 and TRBJ2-3; 7 bases agree with TRBD2. V trimming: 0 bases; J trimming: 6 bases; junction bases outside the gene matches: 4. This CDR3 comprises 14 residues. CDR1 is SGHRS, CDR2 YFSETQ, per germline. The CDR3 loop is CASSLALGGDTQYF. The CDR3, as DNA: TGCGCCAGCAGCTTGGCCCTGGGGGGGGATACGCAGTATTTT.

A remark on this clone: One end of the junction does not line up with germline, which may come from a read error. This chain connects TRBV30 to TRBJ1-1; D uncertain. The length of the CDR3 is 12 residues. Germline V CDR1 and CDR2: GTSNPN, SVGIG (reference sequence). The CDR3, as DNA: TGTGCCGGGAGCGACACTTACACTGAAGCTTTCTTT. Amino acid sequence: CAGSDTYTEAFF.

This chain uses TRBV30 with TRBJ2-3; D might be TRBD1 (5 bases). The V gene lost 0 bases and the J gene lost 2 bases, with 15 bases spanning the gap. This CDR3 has 16 residues. CDR1 is GTSNPN, CDR2 SVGIG, per germline (reference sequence). DNA of the CDR3: TGTGCCTGGAGTGTACGAGGCAAGGGGTACACAGATACGCAGTATTTT. Its translation is CAWSVRGKGYTDTQYF.

This chain links TRBV7-2 with TRBJ1-5; TRBD1 is a possible D gene (5 bases). Germline CDR1 reads SGHTA; CDR2 reads FQGNSA. The V end lost 1 base, the J end lost 6 bases, and 16 bases lay between the germline ends. This CDR3 has 16 residues. The CDR3 reads CASSLDMQGASQPQHF. The CDR3 region has the DNA TGTGCCAGCAGCTTAGATATGCAGGGTGCAAGTCAGCCCCAGCATTTT.

This rearrangement joins TRBV27 to TRBJ1-2; no clear D. CDR3 length: 13 residues. Trimming cost V 2 bases and J 4 bases, with 8 bases left between them. Germline CDR1 and CDR2: MNHEY and SMNVEV (reference sequence). The CDR3 DNA is TGTGCCAGCAGTTTAAGCTACGGCTATGGCTACACCTTC. Its translation: CASSLSYGYGYTF.

A single count supports this clone. The rearrangement joins TRBV11-3 to TRBJ2-3; the match to TRBD2 covers 9 bases. The CDR3 is made up of 15 amino acids. V was clipped by 8 bases and J by 5 bases; unmatched bases: 11. The germline gives CDR1 SGHNT, CDR2 YENEEA. The CDR3 loop reads CASGPRAGGLDTQYF. DNA for the CDR3: TGTGCCAGCGGACCAAGAGCGGGAGGACTAGATACGCAGTATTTT.

The chain couples TRBV11-3 to TRBJ2-1; perhaps TRBD2 as D (6 bases). Per the germline V gene, CDR1 is SGHNT and CDR2 is YENEEA. The CDR3 consists of 13 residues. Trimming removed 4 bases from V and 5 bases from J, with 9 bases in between. DNA of the CDR3: TGTGCCAGCAGCTCCGAGCGGGACAATGAGCAGTTCTTC. It is translated as CASSSERDNEQFF.

This rearrangement joins TRBV2 to TRBJ1-2; D not resolved. In germline, CDR1 is SNHLY, CDR2 FYNNEI. This CDR3 has 14 amino acids. V lost 2 bases, J lost 4 bases, and 11 bases lay in between. CDR3 nucleotides: TGTGCCAGCAGTGAAACCCTCTACGGCTATGGCTACACCTTC. Translation: CASSETLYGYGYTF.

V and J are TRBV10-1 and TRBJ2-2; 12 nucleotides agree with TRBD2. Germline lookup yields CDR1 WNHNN and CDR2 SYGVQD (reference sequence). J gave up 4 bases and V 3 bases, and 6 bases lay outside the gene matches. The CDR3 extends over 17 amino acids. This CDR3 reads CASSDLAGGPGTGELFF. The CDR3 DNA sequence: TGCGCCAGCAGTGATCTAGCGGGAGGGCCGGGCACCGGGGAGCTGTTTTTT.

The chain employs TRBV6-6 and TRBJ2-7; no clear D. With 8 bases removed from V and 3 bases from J, the gap between germline ends came to 17 bases. This CDR3 is 14 amino acids long. The germline gives CDR1 MNHNY, CDR2 SVGAGI (reference sequence). Here the CDR3 DNA reads TGTGCCAGCTGTGTCGCGGCCAGCATCTACGAGCAGTACTTC. This sequence encodes CASCVAASIYEQYF.

The V gene is TRBV6-4, the J gene TRBJ1-6; tentative D call: TRBD1 (6 bases). Germline CDR1 is MRHNA and CDR2 is SNTAGT. The ends were cut back, 6 bases at V and 6 bases at J, with 15 bases in the middle. This CDR3 spans 15 amino acids. The CDR3 DNA is TGTGCCAGCAGCCCACAGGGTTCTCTTAATTCACCCCTCCACTTT. Amino acids: CASSPQGSLNSPLHF.

The chain uses TRBV5-4 and TRBJ1-2; no definite D call. V was trimmed by 6 bases and J by 4 bases, leaving 16 bases between them. This CDR3 region has 14 residues. Germline V CDR1 and CDR2: SGHNT, YYREEE (reference sequence). The CDR3 DNA follows: TGTGCCAGCAACGAGGACGGAACTAGCTATGGCTACACCTTC. This gives the protein CASNEDGTSYGYTF.

This clone was seen just once. The rearrangement joins TRBV5-5 to TRBJ1-1; D call uncertain. Germline-derived CDR1 and CDR2 are SGHKS and YYEKEE (reference sequence). The CDR3 is 15 residues long. Trimming stripped 3 bases from V and 2 bases from J, with 14 bases between. Written as DNA, the CDR3 is TGTGCCAGCAGCTCCTCCCCCCTGAGAAACACTGAAGCTTTCTTT. It codes for CASSSSPLRNTEAFF.

This clone came up once. The gene calls are TRBV6-1 and TRBJ2-2; TRBD2 might be the D (7 bases). Germline values: CDR1 MNHNS, CDR2 SASEGT. The CDR3 consists of 16 residues. V shed 2 bases and J shed 2 bases, with 12 bases lying between them. The CDR3 here is CASSEMRGGNTGELFF. CDR3 nucleotides: TGTGCCAGCAGTGAAATGAGGGGGGGAAACACCGGGGAGCTGTTTTTT.

The chain has TRBV5-4 and TRBJ2-5; 13 bases are a match to TRBD2. The CDR3 has 15 residues. V lost 4 bases and J lost 2; bases outside the gene matches: 2. Germline V gene sequence: CDR1 SGHNT, CDR2 YYREEE (reference sequence). The CDR3 here is CASSRGLAGQETQYF. CDR3 bases: TGTGCCAGCAGCAGGGGACTAGCGGGACAAGAGACCCAGTACTTC.

The chain combines TRBV30 with TRBJ1-5, with D unresolved. V lost 0 bases to trimming and J lost 1 base, with 19 bases between them. The V gene's germline CDR1 is GTSNPN and CDR2 SVGIG (reference sequence). There are 18 residues in the CDR3. The CDR3 sequence: CAWSVGPRGRLSNQPQHF. The CDR3 nucleotides are TGTGCCTGGAGTGTCGGTCCTCGGGGTAGGTTGAGCAATCAGCCCCAGCATTTT. The whole variable domain, filled in from reference TRBV30 and TRBJ1-5, reads SQTIHQWPATLVQPVGSPLSLECTVEGTSNPNLYWYRQAAGRGLQLLFYSVGIGQISSEVPQNLSASRPQDRQFILSSKKLLLSDSGFYLCAWSVGPRGRLSNQPQHFGDGTRLSIL.

The chain recombines TRBV7-9 with TRBJ2-1, with TRBD2 identical over 8 bases. Germline V gene lookup returns CDR1 SEHNR and CDR2 FQNEAQ (reference sequence). This CDR3 is 15 amino acids long. The junction had 12 bases not matched to a gene; V was cut back by 5 bases and J by 9 bases. This CDR3 reads CASSPGGGGWGEQFF. The CDR3 DNA reads TGTGCCAGCAGCCCCGGGGGGGGTGGTTGGGGTGAGCAGTTCTTC.